Below are 20 T cell receptor beta chains sequenced from a single sample in a study of blood T cell repertoires in COVID-19. Sequencing was performed with immunoSEQ multiplex PCR; in TCRdb, only in-frame clones are kept and a portion is missing. The data hold hundreds of thousands of clones, with around four fifths observed a single time. The specimen was peripheral blood. The receptors derive from a woman aged 45-59 years with acute or convalescent COVID-19.

CDR3 coding DNA: TGTGCCAGCAGCTACTTAGCGGGAGGGCCCCTTTACGAGCAGTACTTC. Protein product: CASSYLAGGPLYEQYF. The V gene is TRBV7-2, the J gene TRBJ2-7, with 11 bases matching TRBD2. The V gene's germline CDR1 is SGHTA and CDR2 FQGNSA. Unmatched junction bases numbered 9, after V lost 4 bases and J lost 4 bases. The CDR3 is 16 residues long.

This clone was recorded only once. The chain joins TRBV20-1 to TRBJ1-1, with TRBD1 as a possible D gene (5 bases). The ends were cut back, 3 bases at V and 5 bases at J, with 19 bases in the middle. Looked up from germline, CDR1 is DFQATT and CDR2 is SNEGSKA (reference sequence). The CDR3 has 15 amino acids. CDR3 in amino acids: CSASYPIGARTEAFF. The CDR3 DNA is TGCAGTGCTAGTTACCCGATTGGGGCGCGGACTGAAGCTTTCTTT.

The chain joins TRBV19 to TRBJ1-5; D call uncertain. Germline V gene lookup returns CDR1 LNHDA and CDR2 SQIVND (reference sequence). The CDR3 has 12 residues. V lost 6 bases to trimming and J lost 2 bases, with 5 bases between them. The CDR3 DNA follows: TGTGCCAGTAGCGCAGGCAATCAGCCCCAGCATTTT. Translating gives CASSAGNQPQHF.

This sequence joins TRBV2 and TRBJ2-7; 7 positions agree with TRBD1. V shed 7 bases and J 4 bases; nucleotides not matched to a gene: 10. The germline V gene encodes CDR1 SNHLY and CDR2 FYNNEI. The length of the CDR3 is 14 residues. CDR3 residues: CASTGQATNYEQYF. The CDR3 coding sequence is TGTGCCAGCACAGGACAGGCGACAAATTACGAGCAGTACTTC.

The chain joins TRBV28 to TRBJ2-1; TRBD2 aligns across 8 bases. V trimming: 6 bases; J trimming: 3 bases; junction bases outside the gene matches: 10. Germline CDR1 reads MDHEN; CDR2 reads SYDVKM. The CDR3 length is 16 residues. CDR3 region: CASSQVSGKYYNEQFF. In nucleotides, the CDR3 is TGTGCCAGCAGCCAGGTTAGCGGGAAATACTACAATGAGCAGTTCTTC.

The rearrangement uses TRBV6-6 and TRBJ2-6; TRBD1 matches 7 bases. The CDR3 has 16 residues. Germline trimming cut 7 bases from V and 1 base from J; bases unmatched to any gene: 7. CDR1 MNHNY and CDR2 SVGAGI come from the germline V gene (reference sequence). Here the CDR3 DNA reads TGTGCCAGCACCCCGGGACAGCAGTCTGGGGCCAACGTCCTGACTTTC. It translates to CASTPGQQSGANVLTF.

The chain carries TRBV18 and TRBJ1-6, with D possibly matching TRBD1 (5 bases). Per the germline V gene, CDR1 is KGHSH and CDR2 is LQKENI. The CDR3 runs 14 residues. Deletions cut 6 bases from V and 10 bases from J, with 16 bases between. CDR3 sequence (DNA): TGTGCCAGCTCCAATGACAGAGGAAGCTCACCCCTCCACTTT. This encodes CASSNDRGSSPLHF.

This clone was found a few times. This chain links TRBV10-1 with TRBJ2-7; TRBD2 matches 11 bases. Germline lookup yields CDR1 WNHNN and CDR2 SYGVQD (reference sequence). This CDR3 has 15 residues. The trim removed 6 bases at V and 6 bases at J, leaving 10 bases unmatched. Here the CDR3 DNA reads TGCGCCAGCAGCCCCAGTTTAGCGGGAGGGTCCGAGCAGTACTTC. This translates into CASSPSLAGGSEQYF.

V gene TRBV19 combines with J gene TRBJ1-1; D not certain. CDR1 LNHDA and CDR2 SQIVND come from the germline V gene (reference sequence). This CDR3 is built from 17 residues. Between the trimmed V and J ends, which lost 3 bases and 1 base, there was a span of 18 bases. The CDR3 region is CASSIGRAGRPNTEAFF. The CDR3 nucleotides read TGTGCCAGTAGTATCGGGCGGGCAGGTCGACCGAACACTGAAGCTTTCTTT. The complete variable domain, with remaining parts taken from reference TRBV19 and TRBJ1-1, reads DGGITQSPKYLFRKEGQNVTLSCEQNLNHDAMYWYRQDPGQGLRLIYYSQIVNDFQKGDIAEGYSVSREKKESFPLTVTSAQKNPTAFYLCASSIGRAGRPNTEAFFGQGTRLTVV.

The V gene is TRBV9, the J gene TRBJ2-2, with D unclear. This CDR3 spans 12 amino acids. The ends were cut back, 0 bases at V and 8 bases at J, with 5 bases in the middle. Germline CDR1 and CDR2: SGDLS and YYNGEE. The CDR3 DNA follows: TGTGCCAGCAGCGTAGTCACAGGGGAGCTGTTTTTT. Translated: CASSVVTGELFF.

This chain joins TRBV11-2 and TRBJ1-1; D possibly corresponds to TRBD1 (5 bases). CDR3 length equals 17 residues. Trimming stripped 2 bases from V and 2 bases from J, with 18 bases between. Germline CDR1 reads SGHAT; CDR2 reads FQNNGV. CDR3: CASSLPLQGNPNTEAFF. The CDR3 DNA reads as TGTGCCAGCAGCTTACCCCTCCAGGGAAACCCTAACACTGAAGCTTTCTTT.

The V and J genes are TRBV18 and TRBJ2-2; the D gene is possibly TRBD1 (5 bases). The CDR3 has 16 amino acids. V lost 2 bases to trimming and J lost 5 bases, with 15 bases between them. Germline V gives CDR1 KGHSH, CDR2 LQKENI. The CDR3 DNA reads TGTGCCAGCTCACCATTTGGCCAGGGAATAACCGGGGAGCTGTTTTTT. It is translated as CASSPFGQGITGELFF.

This clone was counted a few times. The chain carries TRBV27 and TRBJ1-2; D ambiguous. Between the trimmed V and J ends, which lost 5 bases and 4 bases, there was a span of 14 bases. The CDR3 loop spans 14 amino acids. The germline CDR1 and CDR2 sequences are MNHEY and SMNVEV (reference sequence). Here the CDR3 DNA reads TGTGCCAGCAGTGCAACTTGGGCCCCCTATGGCTACACCTTC. As protein: CASSATWAPYGYTF.

This sequence joins TRBV2 and TRBJ2-3; TRBD1 matches 7 bases. CDR3 length equals 14 residues. Germline CDR1 is SNHLY and CDR2 is FYNNEI. V lost 6 bases to trimming and J lost 3 bases; unmatched junction nucleotides: 6. This CDR3 reads CASRTGRTTDTQYF. The CDR3 DNA reads as TGTGCCAGCAGGACAGGGAGAACGACAGATACGCAGTATTTT.

This rearrangement joins TRBV6-1 to TRBJ2-7; 9 bases agree with TRBD1. CDR1 and CDR2 from the germline V gene are MNHNS and SASEGT. This CDR3 has 17 amino acids. J was trimmed by 4 bases and V by 1 base; bases with no gene match: 11. The CDR3 loop is CASSEGIAAQGAYEQYF. CDR3 nucleotide sequence: TGTGCCAGCAGTGAAGGGATAGCGGCACAGGGGGCGTACGAGCAGTACTTC.

The chain carries TRBV18 and TRBJ2-7; 7 bases agree with TRBD1. Per germline, CDR1 KGHSH and CDR2 LQKENI. V shed 2 bases, J shed 3 bases, and the junction held 16 bases outside the gene matches. The CDR3 is 18 residues long. The CDR3, as DNA: TGTGCCAGCTCACCAGGTCCAAAGGGGGCGACAGGTTTCTACGAGCAGTACTTC. Translating it yields CASSPGPKGATGFYEQYF. The full variable domain, rest sourced from reference TRBV18 and TRBJ2-7, is NAGVMQNPRHLVRRRGQEARLRCSPMKGHSHVYWYRQLPEEGLKFMVYLQKENIIDESGMPKERFSAEFPKEGPSILRIQQVVRGDSAAYFCASSPGPKGATGFYEQYFGPGTRLTVT.

This chain connects TRBV5-8 to TRBJ2-3; maybe TRBD2 (6 bases). CDR1 is SGHTS, CDR2 YDEGEE, per germline. The CDR3 length is 14 residues. V was cut by 7 bases and J by 0 bases, with 12 bases left in between. The CDR3 reads CASDGGLSTDTQYF. As DNA, the CDR3 is TGTGCCAGCGACGGGGGATTGAGCACAGATACGCAGTATTTT.

The rearrangement links TRBV19 to TRBJ2-7; 7 nucleotides align to TRBD2. This CDR3 is 14 amino acids long. Trimming cost V 1 base and J 6 bases; bases outside gene matches: 6. Germline V gene data show CDR1 as LNHDA and CDR2 as SQIVND (reference sequence). Here the CDR3 DNA reads TGTGCCAGTAGTATAGCTCGGGGGGTCATCGAGCAGTACTTC. Translation gives CASSIARGVIEQYF.

This clone was detected only a few times. The V call is TRBV5-8, the J call TRBJ2-1; no definite D call. The germline gives CDR1 SGHTS, CDR2 YDEGEE. The V end was cut by 9 bases, the J end by 2 bases, with 12 bases between. The CDR3 runs to 13 residues. The DNA of the CDR3 is TGTGCCACCAAACAGAGAACCTACAATGAGCAGTTCTTC. It specifies CATKQRTYNEQFF. Full variable domain (outside the CDR3, taken from reference TRBV5-8 and TRBJ2-1): EAGVTQSPTHLIKTRGQQATLRCSPISGHTSVYWYQQALGLGLQFLLWYDEGEERNRGNFPPRFSGRQFPNYSSELNVNALELEDSALYLCATKQRTYNEQFFGPGTRLTVL.

The J gene is TRBJ1-2, the V gene TRBV7-9, with D unclear. V shed 6 bases and J shed 3 bases, with 26 bases lying between them. CDR1 SEHNR and CDR2 FQNEAQ come from the germline V gene (reference sequence). The CDR3 consists of 18 residues. The CDR3 spells CASSPHGETPNSYYGYTF. The CDR3 bases are TGTGCCAGCAGTCCTCATGGAGAGACCCCAAACTCCTACTATGGCTACACCTTC.